This entry is about one TCR beta chain. The target antigen is unknown. This record belongs to a study of T cell responses to AZD1222 COVID-19 vaccine. Notes on the study in general: In all cases, repertoires were sampled only after the peak T cell response. CD4 TCRs linked to vaccination spanned spike, dominating at 160-218 and 743-854.

V lost 6 bases, J lost 5 bases, and 8 bases stayed unmatched. From germline, CDR1 is MNHEY and CDR2 SMNVEV (reference sequence). The CDR3 has 14 amino acids. Using immunoSEQ multiplex PCR, the repertoire was profiled, and TCRdb retains in-frame clones only, with some absent. The sample has 150,000 to 200,000 clones; 87% are singletons. The input for sequencing was peripheral blood, taken on day 0 of MenACWY control vaccination. This chain connects TRBV27 to TRBJ2-5; 8 bases map to TRBD2. This receptor was identified in an adult in good health. CDR3 sequence: CASRSGGARETQYF. CDR3 nucleotide sequence: TGTGCCAGCAGATCCGGGGGGGCGAGGGAGACCCAGTACTTC.